This TCR beta chain was found in a study of cytomegalovirus exposure and HLA in healthy donors (dated by TCRdb to 2017 to 2019). With respect to the entire study: According to a later analysis, the 120 or so validation repertoires were produced on the same platform as the 680 or so repertoires of the first cohort. To predict cytomegalovirus infection status, the study combined high-throughput TCR immunosequencing, statistical association of individual TCRs with disease status, and machine learning. The aim of the study was to test whether cataloging public T cell receptors could identify signatures of past pathogen exposure. In addition to the first cohort of 666 subjects, a separate validation cohort of about 120 different subjects was used. The paper as a whole reports these results and caveats: A later analysis had no HLA typing for the validation cohort, so co-occurrence there was scored across all 130 or so repertoires. The study gave a list of around 170 TCR beta chains associated with cytomegalovirus. In both the original and validation cohorts, the classifier was reported to diagnose cytomegalovirus status with high specificity and sensitivity. It was suggested by the authors that the approach could potentially be generalized to other disease states and immunological phenotypes. Of the cluster scores, 94% were above 0 in a later analysis, which found that TCRs clustered in the first cohort also tended to co-occur in the 95 to 150 validation repertoires. Most TCR sequences were seen in very few donors, while some public TCRs were found in many individuals. In vitro tests confirmed that a few of the cytomegalovirus-associated TCR beta chains recognize cytomegalovirus antigens.

About this clone: The specificity of this receptor is unknown. No per-base quality is available; no much larger clone lies one base away.

Libraries were built with the immunoSEQ multiplex PCR assay. Per the source publication's procedure: A statistical classification framework was built for diagnosing cytomegalovirus status from the catalog of TCR beta chain sequences. The immuneACCESS repertoire file appears here via TCRdb, limited to in-frame rearrangements. These files lack a portion of the clones; in checked studies, under half of the deficit traces to unresolved V genes, and the cause of the others is not known. V and J calls and clone size are copied from that table; D and trimming were computed from the DNA. The sample records 55,000 to 75,000 clones, approximately 91% of which are singletons. The top ten hold around 3% of the sample. The trim is 4 bases for V and 5 bases for J, with a gap of 17 bases between the germline ends. The CDR3 covers 15 residues, taking in both the cysteine and the phenylalanine. The CDR3 DNA has 45 bases and is translated from base 1. The germline V gene provides CDR1 LGHNA and CDR2 YSLEER.

Separate from the approximately 670-subject first cohort, the validation cohort of roughly 130 subjects was the group to which the donors belonged. Recombination connected TRBV4-3 to TRBJ1-1; TRBD1 might be the D gene, on 6 matching bases. The sample consisted of PBMCs. The source is a man aged 18 to 30 in good health and CMV-seronegative. The CDR3 amino acid sequence is: CASSPGDKRLTEAFF. The base sequence is TGCGCCAGCAGCCCCGGGGACAAGCGTCTTACTGAAGCTTTCTTT.